The sequence of this T cell receptor (beta chain) was determined in a study of shared clonotypes between healthy human individuals. This CDR3 is built from 14 residues. CDR1 and CDR2 from the germline V gene are MNHEY and SVGAGI. With 0 bases removed from V and 7 bases from J, the gap between germline ends came to 12 bases. Genomic DNA per cell subset filled all wells of several immunoSEQ plates. Per the authors' pipeline: ImmunoSEQ sequences covered only the junction and lacked quality scores; filtering therefore differed. The data were produced by immunoSEQ multiplex PCR, yet TCRdb's version contains in-frame clones alone and is incomplete. V and J calls and clone size are those listed in that table; D and trimming were worked out from the DNA. The table shows roughly 2.5 million clones, with around nine tenths occurring only once. Worth noting for this clone: As yet, its antigen is unknown.

Study outcomes and limitations: Investigators expected sequencing depth to affect clonotype sharing among donors.

The rearrangement links TRBV6-5 to TRBJ2-5; maybe TRBD2 (6 bases). The clonotype originates from a man younger than 35 in good health. The specimen sequenced was naive CD4+ T cells sorted from blood. This sample's subset: CD45RA+ positively selected. CDR3 protein: CASSYSEGPGTQYF. CDR3 nucleotide sequence: TGTGCCAGCAGTTACTCGGAGGGCCCCGGGACCCAGTACTTC.